Listed here are 12 T cell receptor beta chains from one sample, sequenced in a study of blood T cell repertoires in COVID-19. Clones were sequenced by immunoSEQ multiplex PCR, and TCRdb holds only the in-frame ones, with some missing. Of about 360,000 clones in the sample, around nine tenths were seen once. The source material was peripheral blood. Receptors originate from a woman aged 55 to 70 with COVID-19, enrolled during active disease.

The chain recombines TRBV30 with TRBJ1-1; D perhaps matches TRBD1 (6 bases). This CDR3 is built from 15 residues. Trimming removed 5 bases from V and 4 bases from J, with 20 bases in between. Germline V gene data show CDR1 as GTSNPN and CDR2 as SVGIG (reference sequence). CDR3 in DNA: TGTGCCTGGTCGGGACAAACTCTAAGGGGCACTGAAGCTTTCTTT. It is translated as CAWSGQTLRGTEAFF.

This clone was observed a handful of times. This rearrangement joins TRBV11-3 to TRBJ1-1; 12 nucleotides match TRBD1. Germline values: CDR1 SGHNT, CDR2 YENEEA. Trimming took 5 bases from V and 0 from J; bases not matched to a gene: 13. The CDR3 totals 19 residues. The CDR3 bases are TGTGCCAGCAGCCCTAAGACGGGGGACAGGGGGCGGATGAACACTGAAGCTTTCTTT. Amino acid sequence: CASSPKTGDRGRMNTEAFF.

V usage is TRBV4-1 and J usage is TRBJ2-4, with D possibly TRBD1 on 6 matching bases. Germline CDR1 and CDR2: MGHRA and YSYEKL. Trimming removed 3 bases from V and 0 bases from J, with 15 bases in between. The CDR3 has 17 residues. CDR3: CASSHPTDSLAKNIQYF. CDR3 DNA sequence: TGCGCCAGCAGCCACCCGACGGACAGCCTAGCCAAAAACATTCAGTACTTC.

The J gene is TRBJ2-2, the V gene TRBV5-1, with no clear D. The CDR3 runs 13 residues. V was cut by 1 base and J by 3 bases, with 4 bases left in between. Per the germline V gene, CDR1 is SGHRS and CDR2 is YFSETQ. The CDR3 region has the DNA TGCGCCAGCAGCTTGATCGACACCGGGGAGCTGTTTTTT. This codes for CASSLIDTGELFF.

The CDR3 region is CASSLAPSGGIYTDTQYF. The CDR3 DNA sequence: TGTGCCAGCAGCTTGGCCCCTAGCGGGGGAATCTACACAGATACGCAGTATTTT. This chain connects TRBV5-4 to TRBJ2-3, with TRBD2 identical over 10 bases. Looked up from germline, CDR1 is SGHNT and CDR2 is YYREEE (reference sequence). Trimming removed 0 bases from V and 2 bases from J; junction bases left unmatched: 9. This CDR3 comprises 18 residues.

The genes are TRBV5-4 and TRBJ1-2, with D possibly matching TRBD1 (6 bases). The ends were cut back, 2 bases at V and 9 bases at J, with 14 bases in the middle. Germline-derived CDR1 and CDR2 are SGHNT and YYREEE (reference sequence). The CDR3 consists of 13 residues. In DNA, the CDR3 is TGTGCCAGCAGCTTCTGGGACACGGGTAGCTACACCTTC. Translated, it gives CASSFWDTGSYTF.

The chain has TRBV10-3 and TRBJ1-1; the match to TRBD1 covers 11 bases. The CDR3 is 15 amino acids. Germline CDR1 is ENHRY and CDR2 is SYGVKD. J was trimmed by 10 bases and V by 2 bases; bases with no gene match: 9. CDR3 residues: CAISEEGQGVVGAFF. For the CDR3, the DNA is TGTGCCATCAGTGAGGAGGGACAGGGGGTAGTGGGAGCTTTCTTT.

V gene TRBV6-5 combines with J gene TRBJ1-3; 9 bases fit TRBD1. This CDR3 region has 14 residues. Trimming removed 5 bases from V and 7 bases from J; junction bases left unmatched: 6. Looked up from germline, CDR1 is MNHEY and CDR2 is SVGAGI. The CDR3 sequence: CASSPTGGGNTIYF. The DNA of the CDR3 is TGTGCCAGCAGTCCGACAGGGGGAGGGAACACCATATATTTT.

With respect to this clone: The sample contains more than one DNA sequence encoding this CDR3. This rearrangement joins TRBV7-2 to TRBJ1-2; 9 nucleotides align to TRBD1. This CDR3 region has 14 residues. The ends lost 1 base at V and 7 bases at J; junction bases unmatched: 4. Germline V CDR1 and CDR2: SGHTA, FQGNSA. This chain's CDR3 is CASSLVGTGSGYTF. CDR3 DNA: TGTGCCAGCAGCTTAGTGGGGACAGGGTCTGGCTACACCTTC.

The chain has TRBV5-1 and TRBJ2-5; 13 bases fit TRBD2. The CDR3 is 16 residues long. Germline values: CDR1 SGHRS, CDR2 YFSETQ. The junction had 5 bases not matched to a gene; V was cut back by 4 bases and J by 2 bases. The CDR3 DNA reads TGCGCCAGCAGCACCGGGACTAGCGGGACACAAGAGACCCAGTACTTC. The encoded protein is CASSTGTSGTQETQYF.

This chain uses TRBV29-1 with TRBJ1-4; 10 nucleotides align to TRBD1. Germline V lookup: CDR1 SQVTM, CDR2 ANQGSEA. V gave up 8 bases and J gave up 8 bases; unmatched junction bases: 11. CDR3 length equals 14 residues. The CDR3 sequence: CSIWDRGYSEKLFF. Written as DNA, the CDR3 is TGCAGCATCTGGGACAGGGGATATAGCGAAAAACTGTTTTTT.

The rearrangement links TRBV7-9 to TRBJ2-5; TRBD2 matches 8 bases. Germline trimming cut 6 bases from V and 1 base from J; bases unmatched to any gene: 16. The CDR3 loop spans 18 amino acids. Germline values: CDR1 SEHNR, CDR2 FQNEAQ (reference sequence). The CDR3 region is CASSQGALSGGLQETQYF. The CDR3 DNA reads as TGTGCCAGCAGTCAAGGGGCGCTGAGCGGGGGTCTCCAAGAGACCCAGTACTTC.